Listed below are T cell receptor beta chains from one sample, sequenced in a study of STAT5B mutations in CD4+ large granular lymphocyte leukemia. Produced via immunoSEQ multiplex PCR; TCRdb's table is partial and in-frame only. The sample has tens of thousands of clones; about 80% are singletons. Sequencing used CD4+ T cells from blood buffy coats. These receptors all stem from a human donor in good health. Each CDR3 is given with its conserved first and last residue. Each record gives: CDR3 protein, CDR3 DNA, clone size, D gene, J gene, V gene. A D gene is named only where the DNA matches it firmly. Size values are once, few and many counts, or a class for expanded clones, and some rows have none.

CASSQQSGGMNTEAFF	TGTGCCAGCAGCCAACAGTCGGGGGGTATGAACACTGAAGCTTTCTTT	once	NA	TRBJ1-1	TRBV11-1
CASSSGGRSYNEQFF	TGTGCCAGCAGTTCGGGCGGTCGGTCCTACAATGAGCAGTTCTTC	NA	NA	TRBJ2-1	TRBV27
CASSPTSGDYNEQFF	TGTGCCAGCAGTCCTACTAGCGGGGACTACAATGAGCAGTTCTTC	NA	TRBD2	TRBJ2-1	TRBV5-4
CSVDPGTGVTGELFF	TGCAGCGTTGACCCCGGGACAGGGGTCACCGGGGAGCTGTTTTTT	NA	TRBD1	TRBJ2-2	TRBV29-1
CASSYLEQDNSPLHF	TGTGCCAGCAGTTATCTGGAACAAGATAATTCACCCCTCCACTTT	NA	NA	TRBJ1-6	TRBV6-5
CASSLGGDRDEQFF	TGTGCCAGCAGCCTAGGCGGGGACCGGGATGAGCAGTTCTTC	NA	NA	TRBJ2-1	TRBV7-2
CASSIGQGWEETQYF	TGTGCCAGCAGCATCGGACAGGGGTGGGAAGAGACCCAGTACTTC	NA	TRBD1	TRBJ2-5	TRBV7-9
CASSLAGTSGGTDTQYF	TGTGCCAGCAGCTTGGCCGGGACTAGCGGGGGCACAGATACGCAGTATTTT	NA	TRBD2	TRBJ2-3	TRBV7-2
CASAVERTDTQYF	TGTGCCAGCGCGGTCGAGCGGACAGATACGCAGTATTTT	NA	NA	TRBJ2-3	TRBV2
CASSPADYGYTF	TGTGCCAGCAGCCCGGCGGATTACGGCTACACCTTC	NA	NA	TRBJ1-2	TRBV5-5
CAWSVRRETQYF	TGTGCCTGGAGTGTACGGCGGGAGACCCAGTACTTC	NA	NA	TRBJ2-5	TRBV30
CASSYGQGATEAFF	TGTGCCAGCAGTTACGGGCAGGGGGCAACTGAAGCTTTCTTT	NA	TRBD1	TRBJ1-1	TRBV6-6
CATSKGQGLAKNIQYF	TGTGCCACCAGCAAAGGACAGGGGCTAGCCAAAAACATTCAGTACTTC	NA	TRBD1	TRBJ2-4	TRBV15
CASSGQGTPSTDTQYF	TGTGCCAGTAGTGGACAGGGGACCCCTAGCACAGATACGCAGTATTTT	NA	TRBD1	TRBJ2-3	TRBV19
CASSQTGQGDMAFF	TGCGCCAGCAGCCAAACGGGACAGGGGGATATGGCTTTCTTT	once	TRBD1	TRBJ1-1	TRBV4-3
CASSYPRVGGSYSNQPQHF	TGTGCCAGCAGTTACCCCCGGGTGGGGGGATCCTATAGCAATCAGCCCCAGCATTTT	NA	NA	TRBJ1-5	TRBV6-7
CASSLDRGDGYTF	TGTGCCAGCAGCTTAGACAGGGGGGACGGCTACACCTTC	NA	TRBD1	TRBJ1-2	TRBV7-2
CASSLAGTNSGANVLTF	TGTGCCAGCAGCTTAGCCGGGACGAACTCTGGGGCCAACGTCCTGACTTTC	NA	NA	TRBJ2-6	TRBV5-4
CAWSAPGTLAKNIQYF	TGTGCCTGGAGTGCACCGGGGACTCTAGCCAAAAACATTCAGTACTTC	NA	NA	TRBJ2-4	TRBV30
CASTGRESTEAFF	TGCGCCAGCACTGGCAGGGAGAGCACTGAAGCTTTCTTT	few	NA	TRBJ1-1	TRBV10-1
CASSGGTEETQYF	TGTGCCAGCAGCGGCGGGACAGAAGAGACCCAGTACTTC	NA	NA	TRBJ2-5	TRBV5-4
CASSYQGGEQFF	TGTGCCAGCAGCTACCAGGGCGGTGAGCAGTTCTTC	NA	NA	TRBJ2-1	TRBV7-3
CASSLGQTNTGELFF	TGTGCCAGTAGTCTGGGACAAACGAACACCGGGGAGCTGTTTTTT	NA	NA	TRBJ2-2	TRBV19
CASSYTGGNTEAFF	TGTGCCAGCAGTTATACAGGGGGGAACACTGAAGCTTTCTTT	NA	TRBD1	TRBJ1-1	TRBV5-6
CASSLWFPSTEAFF	TGTGCCAGCAGCTTGTGGTTTCCGAGCACTGAAGCTTTCTTT	NA	NA	TRBJ1-1	TRBV5-5
CASSNHQGAQETQYF	TGTGCCAGTAGCAATCACCAGGGGGCCCAAGAGACCCAGTACTTC	NA	TRBD1	TRBJ2-5	TRBV19
CASSERAGGQTQYF	TGCGCCAGCAGTGAGAGGGCAGGGGGACAGACCCAGTACTTC	NA	TRBD1	TRBJ2-5	TRBV10-1